The T cell receptor beta chain described here comes from a study of T cells in Graves' hyperthyroidism and ophthalmopathy. Stability of Graves' hyperthyroidism was defined as absent ophthalmopathy progression within 18 months. This sample holds PBMCs from 9.5 to 10 ml fresh peripheral blood. With 2 bases removed from V and 4 bases from J, the gap between germline ends came to 9 bases. Germline V lookup: CDR1 KGHSH, CDR2 LQKENI. The CDR3 contains 13 residues. Amplification of TCR beta CDR3 regions used RNA as the template. HTBI primers were the set used in a first-round RT-PCR of the TCR CDR3. TCRdb analysed the multiplex PCR reads with MiXCR anew, one entry per CDR3 protein. In the table there are 400,000 to 600,000 distinct CDR3 sequences, about a fifth of which are singletons.

The receptor was derived from a man aged 18 to 29 with Graves' hyperthyroidism. The chain links TRBV18 to TRBJ2-7; D perhaps matches TRBD1 (6 bases). The sample comprised blood. CDR3 DNA: TGTGCCAGCTCACCAGGGACACGGTACGAGCAGTACTTC. The encoded protein is CASSPGTRYEQYF. Filled out from reference TRBV18 and TRBJ2-7, the complete variable domain reads NAGVMQNPRHLVRRRGQEARLRCSPMKGHSHVYWYRQLPEEGLKFMVYLQKENIIDESGMPKERFSAEFPKEGPSILRIQQVVRGDSAAYFCASSPGTRYEQYFGPGTRLTVT.